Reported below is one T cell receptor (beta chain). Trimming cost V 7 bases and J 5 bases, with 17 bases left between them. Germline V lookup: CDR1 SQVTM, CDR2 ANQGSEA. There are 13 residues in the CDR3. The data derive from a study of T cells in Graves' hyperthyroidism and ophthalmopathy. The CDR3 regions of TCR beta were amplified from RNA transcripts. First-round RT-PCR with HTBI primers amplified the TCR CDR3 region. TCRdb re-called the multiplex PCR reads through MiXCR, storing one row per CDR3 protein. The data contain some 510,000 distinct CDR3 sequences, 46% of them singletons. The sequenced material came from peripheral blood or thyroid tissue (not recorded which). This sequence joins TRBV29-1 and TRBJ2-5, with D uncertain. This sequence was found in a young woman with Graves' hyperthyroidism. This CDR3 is CSAYDTSRETQYF. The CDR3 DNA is TGCAGCGCTTATGACACCTCCCGGGAGACCCAGTACTTC. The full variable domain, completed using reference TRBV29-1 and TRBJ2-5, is SAVISQKPSRDICQRGTSLTIQCQVDSQVTMMFWYRQQPGQSLTLIATANQGSEATYESGFVIDKFPISRPNLTFSTLTVSNMSPEDSSIYLCSAYDTSRETQYFGPGTRLLVL.